Listed below are T cell receptor beta chains from one sample, sequenced in a study of blood T cell repertoires in COVID-19. Repertoires were generated with immunoSEQ multiplex PCR, while TCRdb's copy carries only in-frame clones and drops some. Of around 200,000 clones detected, roughly 90% appear once; the ten largest clones hold approximately 1.5%. The sequenced sample was peripheral blood. These receptors came from a man between 18 and 35 years old with active or convalescent COVID-19. Each CDR3 is given with its conserved first and last residue. D genes are given only for firm matches. Size values are once, few and many counts, or a class for expanded clones, and some rows have none.

J: TRBJ1-6
D: -
size: -
V: TRBV15
CDR3: CATGLGYNSPLHF
DNA: TGTGCCACCGGTCTCGGTTATAATTCACCCCTCCACTTT

J: TRBJ2-3
D: TRBD2
size: -
V: TRBV5-1
CDR3: CASSLNLAGGDTQYF
DNA: TGCGCCAGCAGCTTGAATCTAGCGGGGGGAGATACGCAGTATTTT

J: TRBJ2-7
D: -
size: once
V: TRBV4-3
CDR3: CASSQDLIIGTSSSYEQYF
DNA: TGCGCCAGCAGCCAAGATTTGATTATTGGGACATCGAGCTCCTACGAGCAGTACTTC

J: TRBJ1-3
D: -
size: once
V: TRBV6-6
CDR3: CASSYSFGNTIYF
DNA: TGTGCCAGCAGTTATTCCTTTGGAAACACCATATATTTT

J: TRBJ1-2
D: TRBD1
size: few
V: TRBV5-1
CDR3: CASSLTPGQGQFFYGYTF
DNA: TGCGCCAGCAGCTTAACCCCGGGACAGGGTCAATTTTTCTATGGCTACACCTTC

J: TRBJ1-5
D: TRBD1
size: -
V: TRBV6-2/TRBV6-3
CDR3: CASSFGQAGQPQHF
DNA: TGTGCCAGCAGTTTCGGACAGGCAGGACAGCCCCAGCATTTT

J: TRBJ1-6
D: -
size: -
V: TRBV19
CDR3: CASSIRPPGSLFNSPLHF
DNA: TGTGCCAGTAGTATTAGACCACCGGGATCACTTTTCAATTCACCCCTCCACTTT

J: TRBJ1-6
D: -
size: -
V: TRBV7-2
CDR3: CASSLGLGLGSSPLHF
DNA: TGTGCCAGCAGCTTAGGTTTAGGTTTAGGGAGTTCACCCCTCCACTTT

J: TRBJ2-7
D: TRBD1
size: few
V: TRBV18
CDR3: CASSPRQGPYEQYF
DNA: TGTGCCAGCTCACCAAGACAGGGCCCCTACGAGCAGTACTTC

J: TRBJ2-5
D: TRBD1
size: -
V: TRBV3-1/TRBV3-2
CDR3: CASSQGGTGNVATQYF
DNA: TGTGCCAGCAGCCAAGGAGGGACAGGGAATGTGGCGACCCAGTACTTC

J: TRBJ1-2
D: -
size: -
V: TRBV19
CDR3: CASSMTWRDYGYTF
DNA: TGTGCCAGTAGTATGACGTGGCGGGACTATGGCTACACCTTC

J: TRBJ1-1
D: -
size: -
V: TRBV11-2
CDR3: CASSFLRGDTEAFF
DNA: TGTGCCAGCAGCTTCTTACGGGGGGACACTGAAGCTTTCTTT

J: TRBJ2-2
D: -
size: -
V: TRBV6-5
CDR3: CASSLNFGGTGELFF
DNA: TGTGCCAGCAGTCTTAATTTCGGGGGAACCGGGGAGCTGTTTTTT

J: TRBJ1-5
D: -
size: -
V: TRBV9
CDR3: CASSVKTRRGNQPQHF
DNA: TGTGCCAGCAGCGTAAAGACCAGGCGGGGCAATCAGCCCCAGCATTTT

J: TRBJ2-1
D: TRBD2
size: -
V: TRBV27
CDR3: CASSLQTSGSYNEQFF
DNA: TGTGCCAGCAGTTTGCAAACTAGCGGCTCCTACAATGAGCAGTTCTTC

J: TRBJ2-7
D: TRBD1
size: -
V: TRBV5-1
CDR3: CASSLRTGTYEQYF
DNA: TGCGCCAGCAGCCTAAGGACAGGAACCTACGAGCAGTACTTC

J: TRBJ2-7
D: -
size: many
V: TRBV21-1
CDR3: CASSRKGGIDRGPDEQYF
DNA: TGTGCCAGCAGCAGAAAAGGGGGGATAGACAGGGGGCCCGACGAGCAGTACTTC

J: TRBJ1-6
D: -
size: -
V: TRBV3-1/TRBV3-2
CDR3: CASSPGPDQGSYNSPLHF
DNA: TGTGCCAGCAGCCCAGGGCCCGATCAGGGGTCCTATAATTCACCCCTCCACTTT

J: TRBJ2-1
D: TRBD1
size: -
V: TRBV9
CDR3: CASSVGGGFGNEQFF
DNA: TGTGCCAGCAGCGTAGGAGGGGGCTTCGGCAATGAGCAGTTCTTC

J: TRBJ2-6
D: -
size: -
V: TRBV6-6
CDR3: CASSYNSISGANVLTF
DNA: TGTGCCAGCAGTTACAACTCCATCTCTGGGGCCAACGTCCTGACTTTC

J: TRBJ2-5
D: -
size: few
V: TRBV21-1
CDR3: CASSKPPTSGQNF
DNA: TGTGCCAGCAGCAAACCTCCTACTAGCGGGCAAAACTTC

J: TRBJ1-1
D: -
size: -
V: TRBV12-3/TRBV12-4
CDR3: CASSPNSPPEAFF
DNA: TGTGCCAGCAGTCCAAACTCCCCCCCTGAAGCTTTCTTT

J: TRBJ1-2
D: -
size: -
V: TRBV18
CDR3: CASSPAALRSGYTF
DNA: TGTGCCAGCTCACCAGCGGCGCTCCGTTCGGGCTACACCTTC

J: TRBJ2-3
D: TRBD2
size: -
V: TRBV4-3
CDR3: CASSPGLGSDTQYF
DNA: TGCGCCAGCAGCCCGGGACTAGGGTCAGATACGCAGTATTTT